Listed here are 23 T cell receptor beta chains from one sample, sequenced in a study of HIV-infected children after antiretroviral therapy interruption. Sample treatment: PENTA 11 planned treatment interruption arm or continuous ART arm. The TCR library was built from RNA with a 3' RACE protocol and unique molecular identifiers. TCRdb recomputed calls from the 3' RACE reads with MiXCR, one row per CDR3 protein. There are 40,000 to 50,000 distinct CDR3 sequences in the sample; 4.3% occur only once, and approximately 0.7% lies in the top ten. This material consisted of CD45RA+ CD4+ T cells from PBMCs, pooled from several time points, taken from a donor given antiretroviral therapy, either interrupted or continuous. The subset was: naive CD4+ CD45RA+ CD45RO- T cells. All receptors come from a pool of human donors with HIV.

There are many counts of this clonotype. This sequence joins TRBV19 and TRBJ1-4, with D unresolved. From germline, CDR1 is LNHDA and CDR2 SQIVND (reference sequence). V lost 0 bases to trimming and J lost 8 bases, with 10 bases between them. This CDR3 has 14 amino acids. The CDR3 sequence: CASSIENTPEKLFF. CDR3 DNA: TGTGCCAGTAGTATAGAGAACACACCCGAAAAACTGTTTTTT.

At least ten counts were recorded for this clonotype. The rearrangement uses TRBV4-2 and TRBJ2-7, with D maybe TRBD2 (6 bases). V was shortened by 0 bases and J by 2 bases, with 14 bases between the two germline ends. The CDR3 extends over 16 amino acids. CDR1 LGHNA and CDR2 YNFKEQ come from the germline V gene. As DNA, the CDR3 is TGTGCCAGCAGCCAAGAGATGGGGCGGGGAGCCTACGAGCAGTACTTC. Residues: CASSQEMGRGAYEQYF.

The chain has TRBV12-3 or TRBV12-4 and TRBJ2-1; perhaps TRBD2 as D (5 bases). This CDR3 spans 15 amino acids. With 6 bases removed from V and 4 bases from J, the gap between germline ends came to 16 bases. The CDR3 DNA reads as TGTGCCAGCAGACCCCGGGAACCCCAATACAATGAGCAGTTCTTC. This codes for CASRPREPQYNEQFF.

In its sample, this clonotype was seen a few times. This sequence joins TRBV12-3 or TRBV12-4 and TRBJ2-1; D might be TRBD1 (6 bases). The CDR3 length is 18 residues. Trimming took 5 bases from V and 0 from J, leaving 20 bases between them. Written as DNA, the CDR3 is TGTGCCAGCAGTACCGGGACACCTCATGGGAGCTCCTACAATGAGCAGTTCTTC. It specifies CASSTGTPHGSSYNEQFF.

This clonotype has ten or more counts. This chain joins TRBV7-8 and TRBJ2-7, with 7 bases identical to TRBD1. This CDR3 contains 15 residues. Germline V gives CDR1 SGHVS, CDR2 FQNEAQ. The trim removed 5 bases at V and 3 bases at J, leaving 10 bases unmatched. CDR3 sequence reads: CASSRGRDRGYEQYF. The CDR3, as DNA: TGTGCCAGCAGCCGGGGTCGGGACAGAGGCTACGAGCAGTACTTC.

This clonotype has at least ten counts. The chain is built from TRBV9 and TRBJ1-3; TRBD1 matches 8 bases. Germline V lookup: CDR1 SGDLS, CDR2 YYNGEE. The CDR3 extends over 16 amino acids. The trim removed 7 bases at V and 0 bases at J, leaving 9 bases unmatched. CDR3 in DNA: TGTGCCAGCGGGGGGACAGGCTCATTCTCTGGAAACACCATATATTTT. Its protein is CASGGTGSFSGNTIYF.

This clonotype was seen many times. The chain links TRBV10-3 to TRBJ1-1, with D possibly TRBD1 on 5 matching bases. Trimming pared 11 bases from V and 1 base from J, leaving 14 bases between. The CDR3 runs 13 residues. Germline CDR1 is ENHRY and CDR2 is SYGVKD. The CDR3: CAATGGRNTEAFF. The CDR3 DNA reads TGTGCCGCTACCGGGGGTCGGAACACTGAAGCTTTCTTT.

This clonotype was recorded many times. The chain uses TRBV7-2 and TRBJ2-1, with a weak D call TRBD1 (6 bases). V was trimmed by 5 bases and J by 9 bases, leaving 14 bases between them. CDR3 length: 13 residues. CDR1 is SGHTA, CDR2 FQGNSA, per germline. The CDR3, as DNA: TGTGCCAGCAGCCTAGGGGGTGCGGGTGAGCAGTTCTTC. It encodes CASSLGGAGEQFF.

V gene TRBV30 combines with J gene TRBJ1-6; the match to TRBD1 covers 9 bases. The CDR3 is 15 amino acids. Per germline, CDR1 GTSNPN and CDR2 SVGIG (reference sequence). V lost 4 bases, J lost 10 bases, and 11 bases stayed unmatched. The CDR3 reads CAWNPPDRGYSPLHF. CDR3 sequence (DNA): TGTGCCTGGAACCCTCCGGACAGGGGATACTCACCCCTCCACTTT.

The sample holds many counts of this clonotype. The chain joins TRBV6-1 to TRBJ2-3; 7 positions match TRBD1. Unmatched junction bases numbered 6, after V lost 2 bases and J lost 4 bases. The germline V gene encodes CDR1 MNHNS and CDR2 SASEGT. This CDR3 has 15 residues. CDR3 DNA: TGTGCCAGCAGTGAACAGGGGGATTTGGCAGATACGCAGTATTTT. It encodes CASSEQGDLADTQYF.

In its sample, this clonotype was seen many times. In DNA, the CDR3 is TGTGCCAGCAGCCCTCTTGGGTCAGATACGCAGTATTTT. Translated: CASSPLGSDTQYF. The chain links TRBV7-3 to TRBJ2-3; no firm D call. Germline loops: CDR1 SGHTA, CDR2 FQGTGA. This CDR3 is built from 13 residues. V was shortened by 5 bases and J by 4 bases, with 10 bases between the two germline ends.

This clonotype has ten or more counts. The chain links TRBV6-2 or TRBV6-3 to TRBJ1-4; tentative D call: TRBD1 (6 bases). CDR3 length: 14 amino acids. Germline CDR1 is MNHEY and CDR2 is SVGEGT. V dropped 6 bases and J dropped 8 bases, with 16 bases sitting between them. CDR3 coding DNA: TGTGCCAGCAGCGAACAGGGAAGTCGGGAAAAACTGTTTTTT. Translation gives CASSEQGSREKLFF.

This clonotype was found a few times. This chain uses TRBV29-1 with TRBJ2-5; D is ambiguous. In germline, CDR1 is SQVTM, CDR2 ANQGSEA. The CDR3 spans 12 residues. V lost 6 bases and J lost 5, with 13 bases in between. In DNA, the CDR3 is TGCAGCGTACGGACCCATAGGGAGACCCAGTACTTC. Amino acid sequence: CSVRTHRETQYF.

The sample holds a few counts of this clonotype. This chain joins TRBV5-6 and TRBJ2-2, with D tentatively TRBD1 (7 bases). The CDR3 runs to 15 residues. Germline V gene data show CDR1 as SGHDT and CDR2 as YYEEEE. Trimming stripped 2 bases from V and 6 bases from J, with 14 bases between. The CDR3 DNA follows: TGTGCCAGCAGCTTCCGACAGGGCGGGGCCGGGGAGCTGTTTTTT. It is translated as CASSFRQGGAGELFF.

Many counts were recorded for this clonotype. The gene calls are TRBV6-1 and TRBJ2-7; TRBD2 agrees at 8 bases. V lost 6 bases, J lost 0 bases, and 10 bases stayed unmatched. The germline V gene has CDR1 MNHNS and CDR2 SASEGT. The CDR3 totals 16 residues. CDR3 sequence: CASRDTAGASSYEQYF. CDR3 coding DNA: TGTGCCAGCAGGGACACAGCGGGGGCGAGCTCCTACGAGCAGTACTTC.

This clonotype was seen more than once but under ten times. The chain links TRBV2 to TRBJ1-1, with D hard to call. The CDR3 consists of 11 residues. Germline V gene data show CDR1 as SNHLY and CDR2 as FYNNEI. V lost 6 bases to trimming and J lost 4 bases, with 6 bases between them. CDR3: CASRRGTEAFF. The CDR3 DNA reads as TGTGCCAGCAGACGGGGCACTGAAGCTTTCTTT.

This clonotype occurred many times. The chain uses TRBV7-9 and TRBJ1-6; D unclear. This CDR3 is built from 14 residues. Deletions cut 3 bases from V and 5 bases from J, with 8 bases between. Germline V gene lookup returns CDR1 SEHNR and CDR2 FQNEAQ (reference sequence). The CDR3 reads CASSFGENNSPLHF. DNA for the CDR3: TGTGCCAGCAGCTTCGGAGAAAATAATTCACCCCTCCACTTT.

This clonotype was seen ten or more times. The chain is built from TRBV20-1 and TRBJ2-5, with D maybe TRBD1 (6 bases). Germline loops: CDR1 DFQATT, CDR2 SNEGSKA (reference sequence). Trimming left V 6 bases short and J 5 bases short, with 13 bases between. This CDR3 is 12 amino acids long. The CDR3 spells CSADTGWETQYF. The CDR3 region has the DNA TGCAGTGCAGACACAGGGTGGGAGACCCAGTACTTC.

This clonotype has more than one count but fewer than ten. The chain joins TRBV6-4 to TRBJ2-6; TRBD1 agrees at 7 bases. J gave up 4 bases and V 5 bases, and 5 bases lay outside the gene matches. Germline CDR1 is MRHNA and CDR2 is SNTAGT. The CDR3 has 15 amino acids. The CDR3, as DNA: TGTGCCAGCAGTAGAGGGGGCTCGGGGGCCAACGTCCTGACTTTC. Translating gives CASSRGGSGANVLTF.

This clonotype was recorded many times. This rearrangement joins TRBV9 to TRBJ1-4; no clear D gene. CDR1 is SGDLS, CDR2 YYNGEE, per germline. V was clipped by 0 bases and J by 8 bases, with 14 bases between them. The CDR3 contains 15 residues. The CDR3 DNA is TGTGCCAGCAGCGTAGCTTTTGGTGGTGTAGAAAAACTGTTTTTT. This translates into CASSVAFGGVEKLFF.

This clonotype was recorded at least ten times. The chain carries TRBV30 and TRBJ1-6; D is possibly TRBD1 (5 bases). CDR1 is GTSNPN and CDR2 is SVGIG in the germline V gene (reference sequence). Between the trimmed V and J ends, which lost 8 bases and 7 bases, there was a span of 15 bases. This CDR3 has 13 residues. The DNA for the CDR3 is TGTGCCGCCCGGGACGGATCGAATTCACCCCTCCACTTT. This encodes CAARDGSNSPLHF. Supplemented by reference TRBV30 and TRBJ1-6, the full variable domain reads SQTIHQWPATLVQPVGSPLSLECTVEGTSNPNLYWYRQAAGRGLQLLFYSVGIGQISSEVPQNLSASRPQDRQFILSSKKLLLSDSGFYLCAARDGSNSPLHFGNGTRLTVT.

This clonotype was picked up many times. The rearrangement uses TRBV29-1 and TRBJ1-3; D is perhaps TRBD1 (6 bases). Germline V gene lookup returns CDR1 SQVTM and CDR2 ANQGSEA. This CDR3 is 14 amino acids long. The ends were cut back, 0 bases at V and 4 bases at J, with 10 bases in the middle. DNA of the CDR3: TGCAGCGTTGAAGAGAAGGGGGTAGGAAACACCATATATTTT. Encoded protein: CSVEEKGVGNTIYF.

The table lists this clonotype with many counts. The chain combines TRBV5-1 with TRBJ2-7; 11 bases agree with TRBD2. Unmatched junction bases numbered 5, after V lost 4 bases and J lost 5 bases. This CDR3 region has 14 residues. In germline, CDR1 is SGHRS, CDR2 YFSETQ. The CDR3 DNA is TGCGCCAGCAGCCTTAGCGGGGGGGCCGACGAGCAGTACTTC. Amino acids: CASSLSGGADEQYF. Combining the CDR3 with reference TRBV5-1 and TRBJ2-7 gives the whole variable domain KAGVTQTPRYLIKTRGQQVTLSCSPISGHRSVSWYQQTPGQGLQFLFEYFSETQRNKGNFPGRFSGRQFSNSRSEMNVSTLELGDSALYLCASSLSGGADEQYFGPGTRLTVT.